This TCR beta chain was documented in a study of beta chain features in type 1 diabetes. CDR1 and CDR2 from the germline V gene are MDHEN and SYDVKM. The CDR3 runs 13 residues. Trimming took 6 bases from V and 4 from J, leaving 12 bases between them. Regarding this clone: Antigen specificity is unknown.

Study-level points and caveats: The study found moderately but significantly shorter TCRB CDR3s in all four CD4+ subsets of Type 1 diabetes patients.

Sequencing targeted expressed TCRB transcripts, as all isolated RNA had been reverse transcribed. Assay used: immunoSEQ multiplex PCR; TCRdb lists only in-frame clones, some missing. Among about 340,000 clones listed, approximately 15% were seen once. This sequence joins TRBV28 and TRBJ1-1; perhaps TRBD1 as D (5 bases). The source of this sequence is a woman younger than 30 with type 1 diabetes. The sequencing sample was made of naive CD4+ T cells from blood. The CDR3 DNA follows: TGTGCCAGCAGCTCAGGACAAACCACTGAAGCTTTCTTT. Translated, it gives CASSSGQTTEAFF.